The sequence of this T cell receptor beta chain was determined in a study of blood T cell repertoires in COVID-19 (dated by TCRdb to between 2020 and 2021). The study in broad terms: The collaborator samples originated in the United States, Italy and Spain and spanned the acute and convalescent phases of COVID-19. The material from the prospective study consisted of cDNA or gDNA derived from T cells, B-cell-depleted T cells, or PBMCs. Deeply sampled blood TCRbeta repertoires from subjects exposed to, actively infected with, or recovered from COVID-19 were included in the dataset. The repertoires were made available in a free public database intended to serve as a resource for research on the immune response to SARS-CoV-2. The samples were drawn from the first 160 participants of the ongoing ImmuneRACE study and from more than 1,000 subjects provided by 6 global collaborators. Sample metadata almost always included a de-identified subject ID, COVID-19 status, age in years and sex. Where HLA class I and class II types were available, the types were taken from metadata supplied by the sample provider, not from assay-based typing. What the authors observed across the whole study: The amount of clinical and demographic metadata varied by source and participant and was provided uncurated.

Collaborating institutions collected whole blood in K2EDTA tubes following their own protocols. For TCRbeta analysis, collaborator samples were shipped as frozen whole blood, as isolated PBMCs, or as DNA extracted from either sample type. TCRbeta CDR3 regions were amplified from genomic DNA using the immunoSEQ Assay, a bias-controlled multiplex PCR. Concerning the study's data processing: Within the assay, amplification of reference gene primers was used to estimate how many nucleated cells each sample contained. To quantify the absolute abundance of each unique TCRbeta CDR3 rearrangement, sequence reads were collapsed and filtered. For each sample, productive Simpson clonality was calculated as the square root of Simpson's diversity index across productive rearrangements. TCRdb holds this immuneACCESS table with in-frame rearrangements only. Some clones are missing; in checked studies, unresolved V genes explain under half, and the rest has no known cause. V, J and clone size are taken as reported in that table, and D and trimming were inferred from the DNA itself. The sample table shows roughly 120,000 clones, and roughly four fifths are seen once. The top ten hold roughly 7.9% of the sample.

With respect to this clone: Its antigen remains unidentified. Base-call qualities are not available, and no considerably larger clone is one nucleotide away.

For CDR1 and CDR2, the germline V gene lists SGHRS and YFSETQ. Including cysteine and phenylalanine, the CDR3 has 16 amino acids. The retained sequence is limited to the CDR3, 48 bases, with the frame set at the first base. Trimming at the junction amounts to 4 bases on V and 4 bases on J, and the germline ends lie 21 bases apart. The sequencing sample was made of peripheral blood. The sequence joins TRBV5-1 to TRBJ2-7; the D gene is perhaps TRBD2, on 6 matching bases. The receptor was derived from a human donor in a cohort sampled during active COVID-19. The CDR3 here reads CASSRRDEGTGYEQYF. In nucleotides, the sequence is TGCGCCAGCAGCAGGCGGGATGAGGGTACGGGATACGAGCAGTACTTC.